One T cell receptor beta chain is described in this entry. Generated by immunoSEQ multiplex PCR, the TCRdb table keeps only in-frame clones and is missing some. The sample has 35,000 to 55,000 clones; more than 75% are singletons. This specimen belongs to a study of PD-L1 blockade in urothelial cancer. At the level of the study: Peripheral blood specimens exhibited a median yield of about 140,000 T cells.

Time point noted: peripheral blood 6 weeks after treatment start. The CDR3 totals 16 residues. CDR1 and CDR2 (germline): GTSNPN, SVGIG (reference sequence). V was pared by 1 base and J by 7 bases, with 12 bases of the junction left unmatched. This receptor was identified in a man aged 55 to 70 with urothelial cancer. This specimen consisted of PBMCs, obtained around atezolizumab (anti-PD-L1) treatment. The rearrangement links TRBV30 to TRBJ2-2, with 7 bases lining up with TRBD2. Here the CDR3 reads CAWSARSGVSVGELFF. The CDR3, as DNA: TGTGCCTGGAGTGCCCGGAGCGGGGTTTCGGTCGGGGAGCTGTTTTTT.